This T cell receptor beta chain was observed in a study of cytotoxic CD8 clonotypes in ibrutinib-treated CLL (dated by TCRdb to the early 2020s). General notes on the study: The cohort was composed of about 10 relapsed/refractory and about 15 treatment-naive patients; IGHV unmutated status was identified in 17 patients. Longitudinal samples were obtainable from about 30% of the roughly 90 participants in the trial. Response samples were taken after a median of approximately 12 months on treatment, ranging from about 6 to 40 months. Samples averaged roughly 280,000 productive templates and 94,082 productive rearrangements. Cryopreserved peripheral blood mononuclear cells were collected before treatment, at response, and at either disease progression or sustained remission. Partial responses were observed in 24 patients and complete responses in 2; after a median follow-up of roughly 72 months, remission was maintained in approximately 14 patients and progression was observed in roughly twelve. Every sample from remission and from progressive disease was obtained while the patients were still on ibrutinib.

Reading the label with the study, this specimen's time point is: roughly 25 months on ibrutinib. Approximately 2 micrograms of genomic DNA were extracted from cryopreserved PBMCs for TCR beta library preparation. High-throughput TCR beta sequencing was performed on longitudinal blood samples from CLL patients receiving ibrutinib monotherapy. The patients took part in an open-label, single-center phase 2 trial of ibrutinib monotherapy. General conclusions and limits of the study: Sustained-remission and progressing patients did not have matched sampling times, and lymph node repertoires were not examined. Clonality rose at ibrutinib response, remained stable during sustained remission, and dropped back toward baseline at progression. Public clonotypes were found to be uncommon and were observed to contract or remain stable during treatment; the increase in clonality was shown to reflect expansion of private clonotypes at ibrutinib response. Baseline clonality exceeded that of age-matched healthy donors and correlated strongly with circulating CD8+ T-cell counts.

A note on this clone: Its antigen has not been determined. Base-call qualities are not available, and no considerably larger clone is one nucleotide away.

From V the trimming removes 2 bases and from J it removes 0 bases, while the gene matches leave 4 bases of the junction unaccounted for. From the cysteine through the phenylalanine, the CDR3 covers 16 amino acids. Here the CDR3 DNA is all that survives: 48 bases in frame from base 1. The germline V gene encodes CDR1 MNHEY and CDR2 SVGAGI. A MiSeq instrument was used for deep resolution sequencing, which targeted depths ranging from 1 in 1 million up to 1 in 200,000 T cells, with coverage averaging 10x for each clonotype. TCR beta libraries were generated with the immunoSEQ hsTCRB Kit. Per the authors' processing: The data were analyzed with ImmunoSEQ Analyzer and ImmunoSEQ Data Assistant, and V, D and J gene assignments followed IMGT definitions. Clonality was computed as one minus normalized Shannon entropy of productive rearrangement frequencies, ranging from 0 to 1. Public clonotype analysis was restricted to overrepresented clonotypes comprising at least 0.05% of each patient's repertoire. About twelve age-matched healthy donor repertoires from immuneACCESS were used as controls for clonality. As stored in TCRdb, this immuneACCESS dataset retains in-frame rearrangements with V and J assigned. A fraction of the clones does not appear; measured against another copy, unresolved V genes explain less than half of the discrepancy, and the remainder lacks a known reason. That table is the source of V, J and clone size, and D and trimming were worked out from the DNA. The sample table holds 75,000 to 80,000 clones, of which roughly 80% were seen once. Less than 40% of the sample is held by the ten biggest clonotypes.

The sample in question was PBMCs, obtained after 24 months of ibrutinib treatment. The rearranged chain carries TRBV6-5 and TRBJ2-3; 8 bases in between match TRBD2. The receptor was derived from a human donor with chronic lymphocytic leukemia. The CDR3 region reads CASSYTLAGSTDTQYF. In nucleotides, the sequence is TGTGCCAGCAGTTACACGTTAGCGGGGAGCACAGATACGCAGTATTTT.